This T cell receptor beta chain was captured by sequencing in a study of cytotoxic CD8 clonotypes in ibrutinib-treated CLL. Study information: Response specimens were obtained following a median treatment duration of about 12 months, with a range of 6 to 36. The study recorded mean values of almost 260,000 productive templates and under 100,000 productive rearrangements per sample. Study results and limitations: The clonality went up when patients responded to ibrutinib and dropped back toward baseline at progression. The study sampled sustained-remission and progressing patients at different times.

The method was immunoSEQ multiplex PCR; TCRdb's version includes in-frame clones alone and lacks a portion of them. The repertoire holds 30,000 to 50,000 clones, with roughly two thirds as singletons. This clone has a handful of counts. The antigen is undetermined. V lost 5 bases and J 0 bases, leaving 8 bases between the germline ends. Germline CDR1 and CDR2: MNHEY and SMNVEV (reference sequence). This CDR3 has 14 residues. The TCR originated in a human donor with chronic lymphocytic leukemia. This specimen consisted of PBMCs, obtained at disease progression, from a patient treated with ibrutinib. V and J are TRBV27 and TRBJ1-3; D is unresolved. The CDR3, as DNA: TGTGCCAGCAGTCAGCACAGCTCTGGAAACACCATATATTTT. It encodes CASSQHSSGNTIYF.